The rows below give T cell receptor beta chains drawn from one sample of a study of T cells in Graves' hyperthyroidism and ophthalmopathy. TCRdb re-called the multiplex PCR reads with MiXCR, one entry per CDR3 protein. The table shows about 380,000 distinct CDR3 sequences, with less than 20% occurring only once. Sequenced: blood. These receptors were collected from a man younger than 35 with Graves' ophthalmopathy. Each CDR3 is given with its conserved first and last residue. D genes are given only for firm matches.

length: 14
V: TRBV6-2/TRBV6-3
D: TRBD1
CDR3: CASRGGQGLYEQYF

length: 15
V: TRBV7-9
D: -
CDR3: CASSLLGLGTGELFF

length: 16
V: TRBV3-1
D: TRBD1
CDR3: CASSQIPGQYNSPLHF

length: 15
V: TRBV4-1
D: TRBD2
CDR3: CASSHPGLGQETQYF

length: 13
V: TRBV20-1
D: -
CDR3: CSASPPNQETQYF

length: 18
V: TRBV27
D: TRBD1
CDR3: CASSAEGTGATYNSPLHF

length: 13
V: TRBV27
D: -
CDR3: CASSPHASDTQYF

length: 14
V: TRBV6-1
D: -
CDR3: CAGRSPPGGTEAFF

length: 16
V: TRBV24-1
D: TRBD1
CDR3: CATSDTGQGLSDTQYF

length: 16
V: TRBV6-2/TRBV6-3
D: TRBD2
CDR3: CASRPGTSGGRGEQFF

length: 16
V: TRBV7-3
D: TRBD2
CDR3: CASSPGLATSYNEQFF

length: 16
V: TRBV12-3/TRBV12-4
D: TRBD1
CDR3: CASSFSGGQGRYGYTF

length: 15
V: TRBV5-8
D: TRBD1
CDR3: CASSLVTGLTEKLFF

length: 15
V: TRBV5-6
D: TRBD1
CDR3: CASIVGGGAAFEQFF